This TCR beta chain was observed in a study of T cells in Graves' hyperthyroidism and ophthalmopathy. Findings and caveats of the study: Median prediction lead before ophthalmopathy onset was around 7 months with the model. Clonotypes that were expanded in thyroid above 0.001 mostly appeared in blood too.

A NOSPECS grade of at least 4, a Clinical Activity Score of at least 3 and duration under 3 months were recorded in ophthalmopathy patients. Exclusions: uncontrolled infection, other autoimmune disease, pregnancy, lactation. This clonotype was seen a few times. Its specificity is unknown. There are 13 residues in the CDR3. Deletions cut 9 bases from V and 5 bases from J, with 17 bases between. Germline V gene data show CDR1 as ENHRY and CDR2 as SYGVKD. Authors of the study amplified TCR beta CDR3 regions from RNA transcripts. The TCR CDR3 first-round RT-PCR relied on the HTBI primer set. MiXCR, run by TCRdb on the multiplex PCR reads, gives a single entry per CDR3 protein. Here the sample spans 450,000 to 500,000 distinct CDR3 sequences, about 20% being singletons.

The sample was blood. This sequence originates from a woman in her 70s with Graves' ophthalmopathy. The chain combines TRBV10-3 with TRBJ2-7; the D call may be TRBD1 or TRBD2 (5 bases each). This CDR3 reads CAIGTDPTHEQYF. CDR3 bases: TGTGCCATAGGGACGGACCCGACACACGAGCAGTACTTC.